This is a list of T cell receptor beta chains from one sample in a study of blood T cell repertoires in COVID-19. This table comes from immunoSEQ multiplex PCR, and its TCRdb copy is limited to in-frame clones, with some not included. The data show about 250,000 clones, 85% seen once. The sequencing sample was made of peripheral blood. The receptors shown here come from a man between 45 and 60 years old with active or convalescent COVID-19. Both conserved end residues are part of each CDR3. D genes are given only for firm matches. A row's size may be missing; if present it is once, few, many or a size class.

j_call: TRBJ1-2; d_call: TRBD1; v_call: TRBV7-2; clone_size: few; cdr3_aa: CASSLTRDRVYGYTF; cdr3_nt: TGTGCCAGCAGCTTGACCCGGGACAGGGTCTATGGCTACACCTTC
j_call: TRBJ1-6; d_call: -; v_call: TRBV15; clone_size: -; cdr3_aa: CATSRTGRNSPLHF; cdr3_nt: TGTGCCACCAGTCGAACAGGCCGGAATTCACCCCTCCACTTT
j_call: TRBJ1-4; d_call: TRBD1; v_call: TRBV5-5; clone_size: -; cdr3_aa: CASSFGTGNEKLFF; cdr3_nt: TGTGCCAGCAGCTTTGGGACAGGAAACGAAAAACTGTTTTTT
j_call: TRBJ1-3; d_call: -; v_call: TRBV18; clone_size: -; cdr3_aa: CASSPPSRIAGNTIYF; cdr3_nt: TGTGCCAGCTCACCACCGAGCCGAATCGCCGGAAACACCATATATTTT
j_call: TRBJ2-3; d_call: -; v_call: TRBV29-1; clone_size: -; cdr3_aa: CSVGGLAVAADTQYF; cdr3_nt: TGCAGCGTTGGCGGGCTAGCTGTTGCTGCAGATACGCAGTATTTT
j_call: TRBJ1-2; d_call: -; v_call: TRBV9; clone_size: -; cdr3_aa: CASSVDATSRAGYTF; cdr3_nt: TGTGCCAGCAGCGTAGATGCGACTTCAAGAGCCGGCTACACCTTC
j_call: TRBJ2-5; d_call: TRBD2; v_call: TRBV5-1; clone_size: once; cdr3_aa: CASSLGPSGGVETQYF; cdr3_nt: TGCGCCAGCAGCTTGGGCCCTAGCGGGGGGGTGGAGACCCAGTACTTC
j_call: TRBJ1-2; d_call: -; v_call: TRBV7-2; clone_size: -; cdr3_aa: CASTPGWGVGGYTF; cdr3_nt: TGTGCCAGCACCCCCGGTTGGGGCGTCGGTGGCTACACCTTC
j_call: TRBJ2-1; d_call: TRBD2; v_call: TRBV7-3; clone_size: -; cdr3_aa: CASSPRRTSSYNEQFF; cdr3_nt: TGTGCCAGCAGCCCCAGGCGGACTAGTTCCTACAATGAGCAGTTCTTC
j_call: TRBJ2-3; d_call: -; v_call: TRBV28; clone_size: -; cdr3_aa: CASSPGAASETDTQYF; cdr3_nt: TGTGCCAGCAGTCCCGGGGCGGCTAGCGAAACAGATACGCAGTATTTT
j_call: TRBJ1-1; d_call: -; v_call: TRBV18; clone_size: few; cdr3_aa: CASSRGGTEAFF; cdr3_nt: TGTGCCAGCTCCCGGGGGGGTACTGAAGCTTTCTTT
j_call: TRBJ2-5; d_call: -; v_call: TRBV5-5; clone_size: -; cdr3_aa: CASSSGDQETQYF; cdr3_nt: TGTGCCAGCAGCTCGGGGGACCAAGAGACCCAGTACTTC
j_call: TRBJ1-2; d_call: -; v_call: TRBV2; clone_size: -; cdr3_aa: CASSEDRNYGYTF; cdr3_nt: TGTGCCAGCAGTGAAGACAGAAACTATGGCTACACCTTC
j_call: TRBJ2-3; d_call: -; v_call: TRBV5-1; clone_size: -; cdr3_aa: CASSLSGSTDTQYF; cdr3_nt: TGCGCCAGCAGCTTATCGGGTAGTACAGATACGCAGTATTTT
j_call: TRBJ2-1; d_call: -; v_call: TRBV6-5; clone_size: -; cdr3_aa: CASRDNRGRGEEQFF; cdr3_nt: TGTGCCAGCAGGGATAACCGGGGGAGGGGGGAGGAGCAGTTCTTC
j_call: TRBJ2-1; d_call: -; v_call: TRBV18; clone_size: -; cdr3_aa: CASSPNRAYNEQFF; cdr3_nt: TGTGCCAGCTCACCAAACAGGGCTTACAATGAGCAGTTCTTC
j_call: TRBJ1-5; d_call: -; v_call: TRBV19; clone_size: -; cdr3_aa: CAAGREAQPQHF; cdr3_nt: TGTGCCGCAGGGCGGGAGGCTCAGCCCCAGCATTTT
j_call: TRBJ2-7; d_call: -; v_call: TRBV5-1; clone_size: -; cdr3_aa: CASSLDLFGGAGTPYEQYF; cdr3_nt: TGCGCCAGCAGCTTGGACCTATTCGGGGGAGCGGGCACCCCCTACGAGCAGTACTTC
j_call: TRBJ1-2; d_call: -; v_call: TRBV25-1; clone_size: -; cdr3_aa: CASSDPSRYGYTF; cdr3_nt: TGTGCCAGCAGTGATCCCTCCCGGTATGGCTACACCTTC
j_call: TRBJ2-7; d_call: -; v_call: TRBV5-1; clone_size: -; cdr3_aa: CASSLIPTNYEQYF; cdr3_nt: TGCGCCAGCAGCTTGATCCCGACTAACTACGAGCAGTACTTC
j_call: TRBJ1-2; d_call: -; v_call: TRBV28; clone_size: -; cdr3_aa: CASSPSVYGYTF; cdr3_nt: TGTGCCAGCAGCCCCAGCGTCTATGGCTACACCTTC
j_call: TRBJ1-1; d_call: -; v_call: TRBV5-1; clone_size: -; cdr3_aa: CASSLDRVLPEAFF; cdr3_nt: TGCGCCAGCAGCTTGGACAGGGTCCTTCCTGAAGCTTTCTTT
j_call: TRBJ2-2; d_call: TRBD2; v_call: TRBV29-1; clone_size: -; cdr3_aa: CSGRLAGGPRDTGELFF; cdr3_nt: TGCAGCGGGCGACTAGCGGGAGGGCCAAGAGACACCGGGGAGCTGTTTTTT
j_call: TRBJ2-1; d_call: TRBD2; v_call: TRBV11-3; clone_size: -; cdr3_aa: CASSPGTSRDRGEQFF; cdr3_nt: TGTGCCAGCAGCCCCGGGACTAGCAGGGACCGGGGTGAGCAGTTCTTC
j_call: TRBJ1-3; d_call: -; v_call: TRBV12-3/TRBV12-4; clone_size: -; cdr3_aa: CASSAKGQGLSF; cdr3_nt: TGTGCCAGCAGCGCCAAGGGCCAGGGGCTATCTTTT
j_call: TRBJ2-7; d_call: TRBD1; v_call: TRBV29-1; clone_size: -; cdr3_aa: CSVIDRGSSYEQYF; cdr3_nt: TGCAGCGTTATAGACAGGGGTAGCTCCTACGAGCAGTACTTC
j_call: TRBJ1-2; d_call: -; v_call: TRBV15; clone_size: few; cdr3_aa: CATRYTGSDGYTF; cdr3_nt: TGTGCCACCAGGTACACGGGGTCAGATGGCTACACCTTC
j_call: TRBJ2-3; d_call: TRBD2; v_call: TRBV19; clone_size: -; cdr3_aa: CASQSRGLARDKLTDTQYF; cdr3_nt: TGTGCCAGCCAGAGCCGGGGACTAGCGAGAGACAAGCTCACAGATACGCAGTATTTT
j_call: TRBJ2-3; d_call: TRBD2; v_call: TRBV9; clone_size: -; cdr3_aa: CASSIGLAGRVADTQYF; cdr3_nt: TGTGCCAGCAGCATAGGACTAGCGGGACGAGTGGCAGATACGCAGTATTTT